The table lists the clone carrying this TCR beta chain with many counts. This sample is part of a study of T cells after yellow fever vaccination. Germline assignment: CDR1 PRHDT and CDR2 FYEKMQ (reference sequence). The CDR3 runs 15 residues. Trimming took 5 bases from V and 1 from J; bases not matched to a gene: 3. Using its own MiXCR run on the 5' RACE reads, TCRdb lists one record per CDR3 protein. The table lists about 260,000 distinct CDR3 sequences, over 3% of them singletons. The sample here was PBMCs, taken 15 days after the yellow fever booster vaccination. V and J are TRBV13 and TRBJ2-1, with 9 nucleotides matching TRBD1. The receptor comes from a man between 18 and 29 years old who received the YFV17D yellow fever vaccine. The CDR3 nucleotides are TGTGCCAGCAGCCGGACAGGGGATTCCTACAATGAGCAGTTCTTC. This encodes CASSRTGDSYNEQFF.